Each of the 25 T cell receptor beta chains below was sequenced from the same sample in a study of blood T cell repertoires in COVID-19. Sequenced by immunoSEQ multiplex PCR; TCRdb stores in-frame clones only, minus some. Counted here are under 95,000 clones, 79% occurring once; the ten biggest clones make up 26%. Sequencing was done on a sample of peripheral blood. The receptors were gathered from a man aged 55 to 70 with active or convalescent COVID-19.

J is TRBJ1-1 and V is TRBV11-1; D uncertain. Germline CDR1 is SGHAT and CDR2 is FQDESV (reference sequence). CDR3 length equals 14 residues. V was trimmed by 1 base and J by 5 bases, leaving 11 bases between them. CDR3 sequence: CASSLDPGRTEAFF. CDR3 DNA sequence: TGTGCCAGCAGCTTAGATCCGGGAAGGACTGAAGCTTTCTTT.

This clone was seen a few times. The chain combines TRBV7-9 with TRBJ2-1; 10 bases fit TRBD1. CDR1 is SEHNR and CDR2 is FQNEAQ in the germline V gene (reference sequence). This CDR3 is 15 amino acids long. V lost 4 bases to trimming and J lost 7 bases; unmatched junction nucleotides: 7. The CDR3 DNA is TGTGCCAGCAGCTCTCCGGGACAGGGGAATAATGAGCAGTTCTTC. Its translation: CASSSPGQGNNEQFF.

This clone was observed a single time. The chain combines TRBV7-6 with TRBJ2-6, with TRBD1 as a possible D gene (6 bases). The CDR3 has 18 residues. V was clipped by 2 bases and J by 0 bases, with 14 bases between them. Germline CDR1 and CDR2: SGHVS and FNYEAQ. The CDR3 bases are TGTGCCAGCAGCTTATTGTCAGGGGCTCTCTCTGGGGCCAACGTCCTGACTTTC. As protein: CASSLLSGALSGANVLTF.

This sequence joins TRBV6-1 and TRBJ2-2; D ambiguous. Looked up from germline, CDR1 is MNHNS and CDR2 is SASEGT. This CDR3 contains 16 residues. Trimming cost V 2 bases and J 0 bases, with 10 bases left between them. The CDR3 sequence: CASSERVRSNTGELFF. The DNA of the CDR3 is TGTGCCAGCAGTGAACGGGTGCGGTCGAACACCGGGGAGCTGTTTTTT.

The genes are TRBV15 and TRBJ2-7, with a weak D call TRBD2 (5 bases). V gave up 4 bases and J gave up 2 bases, with 9 bases separating them. The germline V gene encodes CDR1 LNHNV and CDR2 YYDKDF (reference sequence). The CDR3 extends over 13 amino acids. In DNA, the CDR3 is TGTGCCACCAGCAAAACGCGGGCCTACGAGCAGTACTTC. Residues: CATSKTRAYEQYF.

The chain links TRBV6-6 to TRBJ1-5, with 7 bases fitting TRBD1. The CDR3 runs to 16 residues. Per the germline V gene, CDR1 is MNHNY and CDR2 is SVGAGI (reference sequence). J lost 0 bases, V lost 5 bases, and 7 bases had no gene match. CDR3 amino acids: CASSTSRTGSNQPQHF. Written as DNA, the CDR3 is TGTGCCAGCAGTACCTCTCGGACAGGTAGCAATCAGCCCCAGCATTTT.

The chain is built from TRBV3-1 (or the pseudogene TRBV3-2) and TRBJ2-7, with 11 bases aligning to TRBD2. The CDR3 covers 15 residues. The ends lost 0 bases at V and 6 bases at J; junction bases unmatched: 4. Germline CDR1 and CDR2: LGHDT and YNNKEL (reference sequence). CDR3 loop: CASSQDGLAGGEQYF. The CDR3 bases are TGTGCCAGCAGCCAAGACGGGCTAGCGGGGGGCGAGCAGTACTTC.

The chain couples TRBV28 to TRBJ2-7, with 7 bases matching TRBD1. The CDR3 is 14 residues long. From germline, CDR1 is MDHEN and CDR2 SYDVKM. V lost 6 bases and J lost 2; bases outside the gene matches: 7. In DNA, the CDR3 is TGTGCCAGCAGGCCTACAGGGGCGCCCTACGAGCAGTACTTC. Encoded protein: CASRPTGAPYEQYF.

In its sample, this clone was seen a few times. The chain is built from TRBV2 and TRBJ2-5, with D unclear. Germline V CDR1 and CDR2: SNHLY, FYNNEI. Trimming left V 0 bases short and J 11 bases short, with 16 bases between. This CDR3 comprises 14 residues. CDR3 residues: CASSEALRGGPQYF. CDR3 nucleotides: TGTGCCAGCAGTGAAGCGCTACGAGGTGGTCCTCAGTACTTC. Drawing the rest from reference TRBV2 and TRBJ2-5, the complete variable domain is EPEVTQTPSHQVTQMGQEVILRCVPISNHLYFYWYRQILGQKVEFLVSFYNNEISEKSEIFDDQFSVERPDGSNFTLKIRSTKLEDSAMYFCASSEALRGGPQYFGPGTRLLVL.

This clone was counted a single time. The chain uses TRBV10-3 and TRBJ2-5, with D unresolved. Germline values: CDR1 ENHRY, CDR2 SYGVKD. This CDR3 is 15 amino acids long. V lost 2 bases, J lost 1 base, and 11 bases lay in between. The CDR3 region has the DNA TGTGCCATCAGTGAGCCCCCCGGTGGCCAAGAGACCCAGTACTTC. It translates to CAISEPPGGQETQYF.

The genes are TRBV7-9 and TRBJ1-1, with TRBD1 matching 8 bases. J was trimmed by 5 bases and V by 5 bases; bases with no gene match: 10. The CDR3 extends over 15 amino acids. Germline CDR1 and CDR2: SEHNR and FQNEAQ (reference sequence). CDR3 coding DNA: TGTGCCAGCAGCCCGAGGACAGGGCAGGGAACTGAAGCTTTCTTT. Protein product: CASSPRTGQGTEAFF. Full variable domain (rest looked up from reference TRBV7-9 and TRBJ1-1): DTGVSQNPRHKITKRGQNVTFRCDPISEHNRLYWYRQTLGQGPEFLTYFQNEAQLEKSRLLSDRFSAERPKGSFSTLEIQRTEQGDSAMYLCASSPRTGQGTEAFFGQGTRLTVV.

The V gene is TRBV7-2, the J gene TRBJ2-3; weak D call: TRBD2 (5 bases). The V and J ends lost 3 bases and 1 base respectively, with 8 bases between them. Germline loops: CDR1 SGHTA, CDR2 FQGNSA. The CDR3 totals 14 residues. CDR3 nucleotides: TGTGCCAGCAGCTTGAGGGTGGGCACAGATACGCAGTATTTT. Translated, it gives CASSLRVGTDTQYF.

Only a few counts were recorded for this clone. This rearrangement joins TRBV12-3 or TRBV12-4 to TRBJ2-2; D is unresolved. The CDR3 runs to 13 residues. Trimming shortened V by 4 bases and J by 1 base, and 4 bases separated the two germline ends. CDR3: CASSYGNTGELFF. The CDR3 nucleotides read TGTGCCAGCAGTTACGGGAACACCGGGGAGCTGTTTTTT.

V is TRBV30 and J is TRBJ2-3; maybe TRBD1 (5 bases). This CDR3 has 16 residues. The germline gives CDR1 GTSNPN, CDR2 SVGIG (reference sequence). The germline V and J ends were trimmed by 4 bases and 0 bases, with 17 bases remaining between them. This chain's CDR3 is CAWINRQRSSTDTQYF. CDR3 DNA sequence: TGTGCCTGGATTAACAGACAGCGATCTAGCACAGATACGCAGTATTTT.

The V call is TRBV11-2, the J call TRBJ2-2; TRBD1 aligns across 8 bases. V gave up 6 bases and J gave up 5 bases; unmatched junction bases: 14. Looked up from germline, CDR1 is SGHAT and CDR2 is FQNNGV. CDR3 length: 17 amino acids. CDR3 protein: CASRNPGGSGWTGELFF. CDR3 DNA sequence: TGTGCCAGCAGGAACCCAGGGGGCTCGGGTTGGACCGGGGAGCTGTTTTTT.

The CDR3 DNA is TGTGCCAGCAGCTCCAAGTTGAGCGGGCTCGGCACAGATACGCAGTATTTT. Encoded protein: CASSSKLSGLGTDTQYF. This rearrangement joins TRBV7-9 to TRBJ2-3, with a weak D call TRBD2 (6 bases). Germline CDR1 reads SEHNR; CDR2 reads FQNEAQ (reference sequence). V was trimmed by 4 bases and J by 1 base, leaving 18 bases between them. There are 17 residues in the CDR3.

The chain carries TRBV3-1 (or the pseudogene TRBV3-2) and TRBJ2-5; D is perhaps TRBD2 (7 bases). Germline lookup yields CDR1 LGHDT and CDR2 YNNKEL (reference sequence). This CDR3 contains 16 residues. V was trimmed by 0 bases and J by 2 bases, leaving 13 bases between them. The CDR3 region is CASSQEGGALQETQYF. The DNA of the CDR3 is TGTGCCAGCAGCCAAGAGGGGGGGGCGTTACAAGAGACCCAGTACTTC.

This rearrangement joins TRBV18 to TRBJ1-1; TRBD1 is a possible D gene (6 bases). The V gene's germline CDR1 is KGHSH and CDR2 LQKENI. This CDR3 has 13 amino acids. Between the trimmed V and J ends, which lost 3 bases and 10 bases, there was a span of 15 bases. In nucleotides, the CDR3 is TGTGCCAGCTCACCCCGGGACACCCCACGAGCTTTCTTT. Its protein product is CASSPRDTPRAFF.

This chain connects TRBV7-2 to TRBJ2-5; D perhaps matches TRBD2 (7 bases). Trimming left V 5 bases short and J 5 bases short, with 18 bases between. This CDR3 has 15 amino acids. Germline V gene lookup returns CDR1 SGHTA and CDR2 FQGNSA. CDR3 in DNA: TGTGCCAGCAGCCCCCAAGGGGGGGGCGGGGAGACCCAGTACTTC. This gives the protein CASSPQGGGGETQYF.

The gene calls are TRBV2 and TRBJ1-2, with D unresolved. V was clipped by 3 bases and J by 4 bases, with 12 bases between them. CDR1 SNHLY and CDR2 FYNNEI come from the germline V gene. The CDR3 runs to 14 residues. The CDR3 spells CASSDTFGSYGYTF. In DNA, the CDR3 is TGTGCCAGCAGTGATACTTTTGGGAGCTATGGCTACACCTTC.

The chain uses TRBV6-5 and TRBJ2-7, with 10 bases that match TRBD1. The germline gives CDR1 MNHEY, CDR2 SVGAGI. J lost 5 bases, V lost 8 bases, and 6 bases had no gene match. This CDR3 region has 13 residues. The DNA of the CDR3 is TGTGCCAGCTTTGGGACAGGGGTCGACGAGCAGTACTTC. Translating it yields CASFGTGVDEQYF.

The chain uses TRBV12-5 and TRBJ2-2, with 7 bases lining up with TRBD1. V dropped 1 base and J dropped 3; count of bases not matched to a gene: 8. The CDR3 is 17 amino acids. CDR1 and CDR2 from the germline V gene are LGHNT and FRNRAP. CDR3 in DNA: TGTGCTAGTGGTTTGGGCCGACAGGGACGGGACACCGGGGAGCTGTTTTTT. This codes for CASGLGRQGRDTGELFF. The full variable domain, rest sourced from reference TRBV12-5 and TRBJ2-2, is DARVTQTPRHKVTEMGQEVTMRCQPILGHNTVFWYRQTMMQGLELLAYFRNRAPLDDSGMPKDRFSAEMPDATLATLKIQPSEPRDSAVYFCASGLGRQGRDTGELFFGEGSRLTVL.

V and J are TRBV7-2 and TRBJ2-7, with 7 bases aligning to TRBD2. Germline loops: CDR1 SGHTA, CDR2 FQGNSA. Trimming removed 0 bases from V and 1 base from J; junction bases left unmatched: 0. The CDR3 is made up of 14 amino acids. The CDR3: CASSLARGSYEQYF. The CDR3 region has the DNA TGTGCCAGCAGCTTAGCGCGGGGGTCCTACGAGCAGTACTTC.

This clone came up a few times. This chain connects TRBV2 to TRBJ1-2; 8 bases are shared with TRBD1. This CDR3 region has 15 residues. CDR1 is SNHLY, CDR2 FYNNEI, per germline. The junction had 10 bases not matched to a gene; V was cut back by 6 bases and J by 4 bases. The CDR3 coding sequence is TGTGCCAGCAGCCTAACCCAGGGGGCTCCCTATGGCTACACCTTC. Encoded protein: CASSLTQGAPYGYTF.

The chain uses TRBV9 and TRBJ2-7; 7 bases agree with TRBD1. The germline V gene encodes CDR1 SGDLS and CDR2 YYNGEE. The CDR3 extends over 14 amino acids. Losses at the gene ends were 3 bases for V and 3 bases for J; bases not matched to a gene: 6. The CDR3: CASSAGTAIYEQYF. DNA of the CDR3: TGTGCCAGCAGCGCCGGGACAGCGATCTACGAGCAGTACTTC.